These 27 T cell receptor beta chains came from one sample sequenced in a study of vaccination and CD4 T cells after COVID-19. With the Oncomine TCR Beta short-read assay, DNA from cultured CD4+ T cells was sequenced. TCRdb ran MiXCR on the PCR reads and lists one entry per CDR3 protein. The sample consists of about 20,000 distinct CDR3 sequences, around 45% of them appearing once. For these TCRs, the target antigens are not known. Treatment meaning: approximately 10-day PBMC culture with coronavirus spike peptide pools or control peptides (ViraFEST assay). Sequencing input: CD4+ T cells from blood, cultured in vitro. These receptors were obtained from a human donor who had recovered from COVID-19.

The gene calls are TRBV20-1 and TRBJ1-6, with 7 positions matching TRBD1. This CDR3 is 17 amino acids long. The germline gives CDR1 DFQATT, CDR2 SNEGSKA (reference sequence). V was clipped by 3 bases and J by 0 bases; unmatched bases: 8. CDR3 sequence reads: CSASPTGHGSYNSPLHF. The CDR3 bases are TGCAGTGCTAGCCCGACAGGGCATGGCTCCTATAATTCACCCCTCCACTTT.

This chain connects TRBV6-4 to TRBJ2-1; tentative D call: TRBD1 (5 bases). V was trimmed by 0 bases and J by 2 bases, leaving 5 bases between them. This CDR3 region has 14 residues. Looked up from germline, CDR1 is MRHNA and CDR2 is SNTAGT. The CDR3 loop reads CASSDSTAYNEQFF. The CDR3 DNA sequence: TGTGCCAGCAGTGACTCGACAGCCTACAATGAGCAGTTCTTC.

The chain uses TRBV7-2 and TRBJ2-4; maybe TRBD1 (5 bases). The V gene lost 0 bases and the J gene lost 4 bases, with 13 bases spanning the gap. Per germline, CDR1 SGHTA and CDR2 FQGNSA. This CDR3 is built from 16 residues. The CDR3 DNA is TGTGCCAGCAGCTTAGCAGGGCAGGGCCTAAAAAACATTCAGTACTTC. Its translation is CASSLAGQGLKNIQYF.

The chain is built from TRBV7-2 and TRBJ1-4; no clear D. V was trimmed by 2 bases and J by 8 bases, leaving 9 bases between them. Looked up from germline, CDR1 is SGHTA and CDR2 is FQGNSA. CDR3 length: 13 residues. Here the CDR3 DNA reads TGTGCCAGCAGCTTATCTATGCGGGAAAAACTGTTTTTT. This gives the protein CASSLSMREKLFF.

V gene TRBV6-1 combines with J gene TRBJ1-5; weak D call: TRBD1 (6 bases). From germline, CDR1 is MNHNS and CDR2 SASEGT. This CDR3 has 13 residues. Trimming took off 6 bases at V and 3 bases at J, with 9 bases between the two ends. CDR3 sequence (DNA): TGTGCCAGCAGAGGGGACACCAATCAGCCCCAGCATTTT. Its translation: CASRGDTNQPQHF.

This clonotype turned up a few times. The chain employs TRBV6-1 and TRBJ1-4; D gene uncertain. This CDR3 is built from 15 residues. Trimming took 3 bases from V and 5 from J, leaving 13 bases between them. Germline lookup yields CDR1 MNHNS and CDR2 SASEGT. The CDR3 reads CASSDRPGLNEKLFF. CDR3 nucleotide sequence: TGTGCCAGCAGTGATCGGCCAGGACTGAATGAAAAACTGTTTTTT.

The rearrangement joins TRBV2 to TRBJ1-1; 7 nucleotides line up with TRBD1. There are 17 residues in the CDR3. CDR1 SNHLY and CDR2 FYNNEI come from the germline V gene. The V and J ends lost 1 base and 1 base, in that order; junction bases with no gene match: 9. The CDR3 loop is CASSEGMTGRGNTEAFF. The CDR3 DNA is TGTGCCAGCAGTGAAGGCATGACAGGGAGGGGGAACACTGAAGCTTTCTTT.

This clonotype was detected only a few times. This rearrangement joins TRBV7-6 to TRBJ1-1, with unresolved D. V was cut by 5 bases and J by 4 bases, with 14 bases left in between. Germline assignment: CDR1 SGHVS and CDR2 FNYEAQ. The CDR3 extends over 14 amino acids. CDR3 sequence: CASSLGLLGTEAFF. The CDR3 DNA is TGTGCCAGCAGCCTGGGCTTATTGGGCACTGAAGCTTTCTTT.

The chain is built from TRBV2 and TRBJ2-2, with no clear D. The germline V gene has CDR1 SNHLY and CDR2 FYNNEI. The CDR3 has 14 amino acids. The V and J ends lost 2 bases and 4 bases respectively, with 8 bases between them. CDR3 residues: CASSEFGATGELFF. As DNA, the CDR3 is TGTGCCAGCAGTGAATTCGGAGCCACCGGGGAGCTGTTTTTT.

This clonotype came up a few times. The gene calls are TRBV6-1 and TRBJ2-2; 8 positions match TRBD2. This CDR3 is 15 amino acids long. J lost 4 bases, V lost 7 bases, and 8 bases had no gene match. Germline CDR1 reads MNHNS; CDR2 reads SASEGT. The CDR3 nucleotides read TGTGCCAGCACCTCACGGGGGGGGGCCACCGGGGAGCTGTTTTTT. The encoded protein is CASTSRGGATGELFF.

The V and J genes are TRBV6-1 and TRBJ2-7; the match to TRBD1 covers 7 bases. V trimming: 2 bases; J trimming: 2 bases; junction bases outside the gene matches: 3. The CDR3 covers 14 residues. Looked up from germline, CDR1 is MNHNS and CDR2 is SASEGT. The chain's CDR3 is CASSELTGAYEQYF. The CDR3 DNA reads TGTGCCAGCAGTGAACTCACAGGGGCCTACGAGCAGTACTTC.

V is TRBV20-1 and J is TRBJ2-2; 9 bases fit TRBD1. J gave up 5 bases and V 5 bases, and 6 bases lay outside the gene matches. Looked up from germline, CDR1 is DFQATT and CDR2 is SNEGSKA (reference sequence). The CDR3 extends over 14 amino acids. As DNA, the CDR3 is TGCAGTGCTGGGACAGGGTTTCTAACCGGGGAGCTGTTTTTT. Translation gives CSAGTGFLTGELFF.

This sequence joins TRBV6-2 or TRBV6-3 and TRBJ1-3; 10 positions match TRBD1. The ends lost 4 bases at V and 4 bases at J; junction bases unmatched: 4. The CDR3 sequence is 15 residues long. Germline CDR1 reads MNHEY; CDR2 reads SVGEGT. CDR3 sequence: CASSFDRGRGNTIYF. The CDR3 DNA is TGTGCCAGCAGTTTCGACAGGGGGCGAGGAAACACCATATATTTT.

The chain uses TRBV18 and TRBJ2-1; the D gene could be TRBD1 or TRBD2 (5 bases each). Germline-derived CDR1 and CDR2 are KGHSH and LQKENI. With 3 bases removed from V and 6 bases from J, the gap between germline ends came to 9 bases. This CDR3 is 13 amino acids long. The CDR3 region is CASSPSGLNEQFF. CDR3 coding DNA: TGTGCCAGCTCACCCTCGGGGCTCAATGAGCAGTTCTTC.

The chain has TRBV6-4 and TRBJ2-7, with D possibly TRBD1 on 5 matching bases. Trimming stripped 0 bases from V and 11 bases from J, with 23 bases between. The CDR3 spans 16 residues. CDR1 MRHNA and CDR2 SNTAGT come from the germline V gene. This chain's CDR3 is CASSDSFSWKMDTEYF. CDR3 nucleotide sequence: TGTGCCAGCAGTGACTCGTTCTCGTGGAAAATGGACACCGAGTACTTC.

This chain links TRBV18 with TRBJ2-3; 10 bases line up with TRBD2. The junction had 4 bases not matched to a gene; V was cut back by 4 bases and J by 0 bases. CDR3 length: 16 residues. Germline V gene lookup returns CDR1 KGHSH and CDR2 LQKENI. Here the CDR3 reads CASSLGLARSTDTQYF. The CDR3 nucleotides are TGTGCCAGCTCACTGGGACTAGCGAGGAGCACAGATACGCAGTATTTT.

The genes are TRBV27 and TRBJ2-1; D is possibly TRBD1 or TRBD2 (5 bases each). CDR3 size: 14 residues. Between the trimmed V and J ends, which lost 2 bases and 0 bases, there was a span of 5 bases. The germline CDR1 and CDR2 sequences are MNHEY and SMNVEV (reference sequence). The CDR3 here is CASSLGGSYNEQFF. For the CDR3, the DNA is TGTGCCAGCAGTTTAGGGGGCTCCTACAATGAGCAGTTCTTC.

The gene calls are TRBV12-3 or TRBV12-4 and TRBJ1-6, with 8 bases fitting TRBD1. The CDR3 extends over 14 amino acids. The J segment lost 9 bases and the V segment lost 6 bases, leaving 7 bases of the junction unmatched. The CDR3: CASSLDRGGSPLHF. The CDR3 DNA reads as TGTGCCAGCAGCCTTGACAGGGGAGGTTCACCCCTCCACTTT.

The rearrangement links TRBV29-1 to TRBJ1-2, with D hard to call. This CDR3 comprises 18 residues. V was shortened by 1 base and J by 0 bases, with 21 bases between the two germline ends. Germline V gene sequence: CDR1 SQVTM, CDR2 ANQGSEA. The CDR3 nucleotides read TGCAGCGTTGAAGCCCCGCTCGGGAGGGTGATAACTAACTATGGCTACACCTTC. Translation: CSVEAPLGRVITNYGYTF.

This clonotype has just a few counts. V is TRBV28 and J is TRBJ1-2; no definite D call. Germline-derived CDR1 and CDR2 are MDHEN and SYDVKM. The CDR3 has 16 amino acids. V was shortened by 4 bases and J by 2 bases, with 17 bases between the two germline ends. The CDR3 sequence is CASSSYLGWRNYGYTF. The CDR3 DNA sequence: TGTGCCAGCAGTTCTTACCTGGGCTGGCGAAACTATGGCTACACCTTC.

In DNA form, the CDR3 reads TGTGCCAGCAGTGAAGGGGCGAGAGGCTACACCTTC. Its translation is CASSEGARGYTF. The rearrangement uses TRBV2 and TRBJ1-2, with D hard to call. The CDR3 has 12 amino acids. CDR1 is SNHLY, CDR2 FYNNEI, per germline. Trimming stripped 1 base from V and 8 bases from J, with 8 bases between.

J is TRBJ1-1 and V is TRBV20-1; 9 nucleotides line up with TRBD1. The CDR3 runs to 12 residues. Trimming cost V 5 bases and J 4 bases; bases outside gene matches: 2. Germline CDR1 and CDR2: DFQATT and SNEGSKA (reference sequence). This chain's CDR3 is CSAGGQGTEAFF. The CDR3 nucleotides read TGCAGTGCTGGGGGACAGGGCACTGAAGCTTTCTTT.

This clonotype has just a few counts. The rearrangement links TRBV20-1 to TRBJ2-1; unclear D gene. CDR1 is DFQATT, CDR2 SNEGSKA, per germline (reference sequence). Trimming shortened V by 6 bases and J by 4 bases, and 13 bases separated the two germline ends. This CDR3 has 13 amino acids. The chain's CDR3 is CSAFSADYNEQFF. DNA for the CDR3: TGCAGTGCGTTTTCGGCAGATTACAATGAGCAGTTCTTC.

The chain couples TRBV19 to TRBJ2-7; the match to TRBD2 covers 10 bases. The trim removed 2 bases at V and 6 bases at J, leaving 10 bases unmatched. Germline CDR1 reads LNHDA; CDR2 reads SQIVND (reference sequence). This CDR3 contains 16 residues. The DNA for the CDR3 is TGTGCCAGTAGTATAAGAGGGAGCGGGAGGGCGTTCGAGCAGTACTTC. Translated: CASSIRGSGRAFEQYF.

V usage is TRBV12-3 or TRBV12-4 and J usage is TRBJ2-6; D is perhaps TRBD1 (6 bases). Trimming pared 2 bases from V and 0 bases from J, leaving 17 bases between. This CDR3 has 19 amino acids. The CDR3 bases are TGTGCCAGCAGTTTAATGTTTAGGGGGTTGCGCTCTGGGGCCAACGTCCTGACTTTC. This gives the protein CASSLMFRGLRSGANVLTF.

V is TRBV11-3 and J is TRBJ2-2, with D perhaps TRBD2 (5 bases). V lost 5 bases and J lost 1, with 14 bases in between. The length of the CDR3 is 16 residues. Germline CDR1 is SGHNT and CDR2 is YENEEA. The CDR3 here is CASSPLRGRNTGELFF. CDR3 DNA sequence: TGTGCCAGCAGCCCCCTCCGGGGTCGGAACACCGGGGAGCTGTTTTTT.

In the case of this clonotype: One end of the junction does not line up with germline, which may come from a read error. The chain combines TRBV27 with TRBJ1-2; TRBD1 matches at 12 bases. This CDR3 is built from 17 residues. The germline gives CDR1 MNHEY, CDR2 SMNVEV (reference sequence). The CDR3 loop reads CANSLGQGAARRYGYTF. The CDR3 region has the DNA TGTGCCAACAGTTTGGGACAGGGGGCCGCTAGACGATATGGCTACACCTTC.